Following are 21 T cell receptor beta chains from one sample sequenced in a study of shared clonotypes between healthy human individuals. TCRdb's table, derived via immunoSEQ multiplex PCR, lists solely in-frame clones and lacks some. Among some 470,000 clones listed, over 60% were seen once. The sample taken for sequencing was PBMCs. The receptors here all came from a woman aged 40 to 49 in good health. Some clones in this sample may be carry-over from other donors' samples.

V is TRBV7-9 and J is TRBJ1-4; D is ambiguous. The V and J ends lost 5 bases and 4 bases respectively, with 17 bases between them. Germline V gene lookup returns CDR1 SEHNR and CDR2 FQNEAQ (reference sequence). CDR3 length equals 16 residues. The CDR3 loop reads CASSRMLWGNNEKLFF. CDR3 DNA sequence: TGTGCCAGCAGCCGCATGCTATGGGGAAATAATGAAAAACTGTTTTTT.

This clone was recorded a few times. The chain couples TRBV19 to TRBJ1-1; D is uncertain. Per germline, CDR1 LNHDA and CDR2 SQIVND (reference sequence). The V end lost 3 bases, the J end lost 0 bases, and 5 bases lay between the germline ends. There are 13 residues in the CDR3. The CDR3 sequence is CASSMQVNTEAFF. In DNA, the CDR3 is TGTGCCAGTAGTATGCAAGTGAACACTGAAGCTTTCTTT.

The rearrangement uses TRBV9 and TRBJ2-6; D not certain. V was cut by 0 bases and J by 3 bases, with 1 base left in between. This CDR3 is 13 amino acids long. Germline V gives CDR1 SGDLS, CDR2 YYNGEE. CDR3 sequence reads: CASSVDGANVLTF. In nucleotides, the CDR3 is TGTGCCAGCAGCGTAGATGGGGCCAACGTCCTGACTTTC.

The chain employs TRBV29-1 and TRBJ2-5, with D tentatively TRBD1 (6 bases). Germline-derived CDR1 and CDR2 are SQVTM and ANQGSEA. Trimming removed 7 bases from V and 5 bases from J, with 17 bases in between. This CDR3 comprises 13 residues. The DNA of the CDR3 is TGCAGCGCTCCCAGGGGAGCTCGGGAGACCCAGTACTTC. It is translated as CSAPRGARETQYF.

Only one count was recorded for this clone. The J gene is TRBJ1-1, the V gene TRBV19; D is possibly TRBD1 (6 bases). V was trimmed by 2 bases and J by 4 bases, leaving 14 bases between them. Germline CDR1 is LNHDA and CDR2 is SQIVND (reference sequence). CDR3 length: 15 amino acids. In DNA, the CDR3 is TGTGCCAGTAGTATAAATTGGGGGGGCAGCACTGAAGCTTTCTTT. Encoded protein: CASSINWGGSTEAFF.

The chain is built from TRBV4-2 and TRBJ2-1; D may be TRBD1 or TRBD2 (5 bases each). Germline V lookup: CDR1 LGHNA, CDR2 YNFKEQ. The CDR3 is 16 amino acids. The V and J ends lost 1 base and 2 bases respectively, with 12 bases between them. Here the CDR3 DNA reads TGTGCCAGCAGCCAAGCGGGACGGGACGCCTACAATGAGCAGTTCTTC. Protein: CASSQAGRDAYNEQFF.

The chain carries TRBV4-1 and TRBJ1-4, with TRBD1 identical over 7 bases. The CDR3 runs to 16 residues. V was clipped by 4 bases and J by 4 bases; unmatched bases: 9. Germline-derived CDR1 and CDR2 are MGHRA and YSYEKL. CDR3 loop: CASSRGQASGNEKLFF. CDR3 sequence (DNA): TGCGCCAGCAGCCGAGGACAGGCCTCGGGTAATGAAAAACTGTTTTTT.

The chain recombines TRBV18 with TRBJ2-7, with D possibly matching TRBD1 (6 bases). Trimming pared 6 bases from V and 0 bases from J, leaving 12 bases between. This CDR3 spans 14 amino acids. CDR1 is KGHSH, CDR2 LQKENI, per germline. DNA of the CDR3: TGTGCCAGCTCTACCGGGACAACCTCCTACGAGCAGTACTTC. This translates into CASSTGTTSYEQYF.

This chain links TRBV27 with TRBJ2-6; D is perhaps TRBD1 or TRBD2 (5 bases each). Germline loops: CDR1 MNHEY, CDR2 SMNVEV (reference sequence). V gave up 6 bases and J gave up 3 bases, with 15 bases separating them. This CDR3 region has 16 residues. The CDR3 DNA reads TGTGCCAGCAGCTACCTGGGGGTCTATGGGGCCAACGTCCTGACTTTC. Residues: CASSYLGVYGANVLTF.

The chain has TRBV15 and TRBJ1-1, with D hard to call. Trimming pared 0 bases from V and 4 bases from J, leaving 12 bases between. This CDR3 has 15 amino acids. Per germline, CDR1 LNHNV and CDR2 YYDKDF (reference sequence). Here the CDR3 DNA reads TGTGCCACCAGCAGAGATAAAGGGTGGATCACTGAAGCTTTCTTT. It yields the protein CATSRDKGWITEAFF.

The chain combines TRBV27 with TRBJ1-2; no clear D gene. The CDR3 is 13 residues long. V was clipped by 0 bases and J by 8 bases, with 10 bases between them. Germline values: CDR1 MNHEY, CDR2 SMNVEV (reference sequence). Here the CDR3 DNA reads TGTGCCAGCAGTTTATCCCGACAAAGCGGCTACACCTTC. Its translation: CASSLSRQSGYTF.

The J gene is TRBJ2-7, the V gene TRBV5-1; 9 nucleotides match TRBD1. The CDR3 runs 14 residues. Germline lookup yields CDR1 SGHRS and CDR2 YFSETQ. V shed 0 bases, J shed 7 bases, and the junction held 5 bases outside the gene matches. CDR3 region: CASSLATGGREQYF. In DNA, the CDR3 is TGCGCCAGCAGCTTGGCTACAGGGGGCCGGGAGCAGTACTTC.

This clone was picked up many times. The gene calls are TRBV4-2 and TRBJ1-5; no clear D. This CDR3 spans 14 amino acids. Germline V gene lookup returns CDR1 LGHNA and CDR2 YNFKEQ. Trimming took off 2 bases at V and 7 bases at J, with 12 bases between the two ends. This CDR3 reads CASSQNLGVQPQHF. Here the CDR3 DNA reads TGTGCCAGCAGCCAAAATCTGGGTGTCCAGCCCCAGCATTTT.

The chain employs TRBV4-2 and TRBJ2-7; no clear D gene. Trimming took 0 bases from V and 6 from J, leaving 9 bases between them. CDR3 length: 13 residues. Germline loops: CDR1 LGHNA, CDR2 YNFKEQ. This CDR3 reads CASSQDRLREQYF. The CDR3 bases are TGTGCCAGCAGCCAAGATCGTCTGCGCGAGCAGTACTTC.

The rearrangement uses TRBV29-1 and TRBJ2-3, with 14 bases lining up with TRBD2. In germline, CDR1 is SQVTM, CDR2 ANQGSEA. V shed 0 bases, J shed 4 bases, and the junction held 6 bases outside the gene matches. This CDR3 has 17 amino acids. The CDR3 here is CSVEDSGLAGGPDTQYF. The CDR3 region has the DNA TGCAGCGTTGAAGATTCAGGACTAGCGGGAGGACCAGATACGCAGTATTTT.

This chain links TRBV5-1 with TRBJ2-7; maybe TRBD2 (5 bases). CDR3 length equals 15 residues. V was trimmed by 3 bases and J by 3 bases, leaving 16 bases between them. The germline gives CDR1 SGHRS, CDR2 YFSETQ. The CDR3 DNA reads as TGCGCCAGCAGCTCAACACGGGATGGGAACTACGAGCAGTACTTC. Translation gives CASSSTRDGNYEQYF.

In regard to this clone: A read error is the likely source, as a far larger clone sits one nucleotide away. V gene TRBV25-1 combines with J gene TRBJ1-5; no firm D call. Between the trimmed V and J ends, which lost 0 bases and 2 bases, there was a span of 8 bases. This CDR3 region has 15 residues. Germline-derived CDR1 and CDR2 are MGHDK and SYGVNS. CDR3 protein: CASSEYGDGNQPQHF. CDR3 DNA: TGTGCCAGCAGTGAATACGGGGATGGCAATCAGCCCCAGCATTTT.

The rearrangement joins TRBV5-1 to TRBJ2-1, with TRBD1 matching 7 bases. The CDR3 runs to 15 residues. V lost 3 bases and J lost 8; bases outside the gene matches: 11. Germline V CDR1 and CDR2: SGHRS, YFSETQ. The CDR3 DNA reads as TGCGCCAGCAGCTCACAGGGGCCGCAAGCCCATGAGCAGTTCTTC. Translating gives CASSSQGPQAHEQFF.

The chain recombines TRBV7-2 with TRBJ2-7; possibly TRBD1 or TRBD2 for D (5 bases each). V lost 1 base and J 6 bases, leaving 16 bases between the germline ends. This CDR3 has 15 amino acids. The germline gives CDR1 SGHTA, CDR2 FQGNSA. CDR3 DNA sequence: TGTGCCAGCAGCTTAGTATCCGGGGCGCTAGGCGAGCAGTACTTC. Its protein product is CASSLVSGALGEQYF.

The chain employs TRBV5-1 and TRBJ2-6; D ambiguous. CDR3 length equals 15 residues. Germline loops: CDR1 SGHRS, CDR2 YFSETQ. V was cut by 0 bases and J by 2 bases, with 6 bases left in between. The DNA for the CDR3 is TGCGCCAGCAGCTTGGGCCAGACTGGGGCCAACGTCCTGACTTTC. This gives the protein CASSLGQTGANVLTF.

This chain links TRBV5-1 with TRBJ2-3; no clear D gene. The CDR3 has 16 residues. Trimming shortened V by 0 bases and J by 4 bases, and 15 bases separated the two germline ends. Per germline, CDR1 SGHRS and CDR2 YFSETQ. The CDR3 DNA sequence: TGCGCCAGCAGCTTGGAGGTTTGGCGGAACTCAGATACGCAGTATTTT. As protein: CASSLEVWRNSDTQYF.